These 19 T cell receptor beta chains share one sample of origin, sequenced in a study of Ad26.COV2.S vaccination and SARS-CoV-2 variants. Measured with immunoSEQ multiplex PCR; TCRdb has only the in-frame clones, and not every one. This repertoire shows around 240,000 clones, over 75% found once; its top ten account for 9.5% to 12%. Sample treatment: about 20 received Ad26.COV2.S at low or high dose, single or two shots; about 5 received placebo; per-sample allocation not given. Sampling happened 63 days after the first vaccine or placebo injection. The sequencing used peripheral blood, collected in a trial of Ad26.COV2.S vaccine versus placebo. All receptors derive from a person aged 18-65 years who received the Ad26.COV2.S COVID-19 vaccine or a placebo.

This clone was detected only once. The CDR3 DNA reads TGTGCCAGCCCTTTGGGGGGCCCGGATAGGTATTTT. It yields the protein CASPLGGPDRYF. The gene calls are TRBV7-9 and TRBJ2-3; the D call may be TRBD1 or TRBD2 (6 bases each). V gave up 8 bases and J gave up 14 bases, with 20 bases separating them. The CDR3 is made up of 12 amino acids. Germline CDR1 SEHNR, CDR2 FQNEAQ (reference sequence).

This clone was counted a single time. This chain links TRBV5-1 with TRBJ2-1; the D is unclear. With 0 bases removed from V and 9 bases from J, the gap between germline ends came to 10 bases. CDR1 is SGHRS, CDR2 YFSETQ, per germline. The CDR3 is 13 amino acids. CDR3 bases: TGCGCCAGCAGCTTGGAAGCTTGGGGTGAGCAGTTCTTC. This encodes CASSLEAWGEQFF.

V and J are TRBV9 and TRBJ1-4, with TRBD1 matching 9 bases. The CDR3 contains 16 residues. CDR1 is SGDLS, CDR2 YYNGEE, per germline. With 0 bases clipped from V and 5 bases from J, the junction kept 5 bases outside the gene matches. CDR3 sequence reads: CASSVGGTGLNEKLFF. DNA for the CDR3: TGTGCCAGCAGCGTAGGAGGGACAGGGCTAAATGAAAAACTGTTTTTT.

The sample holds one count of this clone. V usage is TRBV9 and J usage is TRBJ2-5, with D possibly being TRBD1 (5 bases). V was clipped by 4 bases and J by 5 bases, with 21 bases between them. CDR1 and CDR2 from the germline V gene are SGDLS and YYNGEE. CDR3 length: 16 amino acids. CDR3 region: CASSPGNLGVGETQYF. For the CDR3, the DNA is TGTGCCAGCAGCCCTGGGAACTTAGGGGTTGGGGAGACCCAGTACTTC. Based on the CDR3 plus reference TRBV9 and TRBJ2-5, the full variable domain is DSGVTQTPKHLITATGQRVTLRCSPRSGDLSVYWYQQSLDQGLQFLIQYYNGEERAKGNILERFSAQQFPDLHSELNLSSLELGDSALYFCASSPGNLGVGETQYFGPGTRLLVL.

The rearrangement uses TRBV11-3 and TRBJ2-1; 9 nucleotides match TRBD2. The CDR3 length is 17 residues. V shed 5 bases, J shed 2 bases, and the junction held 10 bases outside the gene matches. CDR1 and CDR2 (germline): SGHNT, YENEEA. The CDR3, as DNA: TGTGCCAGCAGCCGTGAGGGTGGGACTAGCCCCTACAATGAGCAGTTCTTC. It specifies CASSREGGTSPYNEQFF.

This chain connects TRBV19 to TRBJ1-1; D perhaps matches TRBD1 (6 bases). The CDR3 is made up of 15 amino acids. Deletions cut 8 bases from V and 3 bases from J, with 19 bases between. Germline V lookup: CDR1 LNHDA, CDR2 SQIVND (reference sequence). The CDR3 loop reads CASRGGVGVDTEAFF. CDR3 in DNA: TGTGCCAGTCGAGGGGGGGTCGGAGTCGACACTGAAGCTTTCTTT.

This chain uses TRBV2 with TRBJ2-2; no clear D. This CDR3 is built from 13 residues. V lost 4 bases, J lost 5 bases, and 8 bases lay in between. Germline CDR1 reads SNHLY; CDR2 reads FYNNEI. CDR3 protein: CASSGAQTGELFF. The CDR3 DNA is TGTGCCAGCAGTGGCGCACAAACCGGGGAGCTGTTTTTT.

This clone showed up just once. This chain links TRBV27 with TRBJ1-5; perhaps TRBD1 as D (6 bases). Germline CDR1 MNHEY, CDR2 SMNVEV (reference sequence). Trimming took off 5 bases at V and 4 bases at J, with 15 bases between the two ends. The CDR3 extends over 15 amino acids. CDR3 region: CASSRYRDWNQPQHF. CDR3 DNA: TGTGCCAGCAGTCGATACAGGGATTGGAATCAGCCCCAGCATTTT.

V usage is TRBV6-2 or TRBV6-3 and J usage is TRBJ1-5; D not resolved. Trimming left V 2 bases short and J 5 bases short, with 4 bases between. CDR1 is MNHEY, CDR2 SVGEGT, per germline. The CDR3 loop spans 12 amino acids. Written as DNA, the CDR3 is TGTGCCAGCAGTTACGGGGATCAGCCCCAGCATTTT. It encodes CASSYGDQPQHF.

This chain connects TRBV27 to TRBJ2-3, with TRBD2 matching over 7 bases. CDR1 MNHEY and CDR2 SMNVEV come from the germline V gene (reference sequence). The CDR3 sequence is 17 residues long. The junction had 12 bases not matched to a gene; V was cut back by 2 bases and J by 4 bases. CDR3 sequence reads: CASSLRPGLAVADTQYF. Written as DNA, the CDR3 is TGTGCCAGCAGTTTACGACCCGGGCTAGCGGTCGCAGATACGCAGTATTTT.

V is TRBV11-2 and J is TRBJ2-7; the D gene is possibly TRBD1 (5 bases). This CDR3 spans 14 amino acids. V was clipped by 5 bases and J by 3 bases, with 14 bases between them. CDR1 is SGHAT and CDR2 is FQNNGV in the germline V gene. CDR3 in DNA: TGTGCCAGCAGCCAAAGAGGCCAGGGCTACGAGCAGTACTTC. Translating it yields CASSQRGQGYEQYF.

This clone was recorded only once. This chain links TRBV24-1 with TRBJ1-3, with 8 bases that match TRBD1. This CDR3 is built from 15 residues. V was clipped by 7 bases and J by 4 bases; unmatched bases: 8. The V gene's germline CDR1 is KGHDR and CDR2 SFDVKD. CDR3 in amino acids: CATSPDRGTGNTIYF. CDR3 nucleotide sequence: TGTGCCACCAGCCCAGACAGGGGCACAGGAAACACCATATATTTT.

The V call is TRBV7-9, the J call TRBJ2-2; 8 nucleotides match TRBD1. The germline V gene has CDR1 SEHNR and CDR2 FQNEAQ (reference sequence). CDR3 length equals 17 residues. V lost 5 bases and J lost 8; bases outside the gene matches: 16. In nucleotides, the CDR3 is TGTGCCAGCAGCAACCTCGGACAGGGTAACACCGGAGGGGAGCTGTTTTTT. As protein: CASSNLGQGNTGGELFF.

CDR3 in amino acids: CASSLGQGPQYF. The CDR3 DNA follows: TGTGCCAGCAGCTTGGGCCAGGGGCCCCAGTACTTC. This sequence joins TRBV5-4 and TRBJ2-5; a possible D gene is TRBD1 (6 bases). The V end lost 0 bases, the J end lost 9 bases, and 9 bases lay between the germline ends. This CDR3 has 12 residues. Germline lookup yields CDR1 SGHNT and CDR2 YYREEE (reference sequence).

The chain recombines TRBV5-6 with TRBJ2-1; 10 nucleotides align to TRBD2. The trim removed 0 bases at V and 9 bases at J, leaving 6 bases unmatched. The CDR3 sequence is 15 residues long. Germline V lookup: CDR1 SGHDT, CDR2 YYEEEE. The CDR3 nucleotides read TGTGCCAGCAGCTTGGTGCTAGCGGGAGCTAGTGAGCAGTTCTTC. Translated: CASSLVLAGASEQFF.

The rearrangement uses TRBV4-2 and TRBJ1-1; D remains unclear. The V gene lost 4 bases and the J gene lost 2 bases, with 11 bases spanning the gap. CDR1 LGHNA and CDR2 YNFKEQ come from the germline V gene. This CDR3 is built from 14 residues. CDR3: CASSRGGGNTEAFF. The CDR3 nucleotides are TGTGCCAGCAGCCGTGGTGGCGGAAACACTGAAGCTTTCTTT.

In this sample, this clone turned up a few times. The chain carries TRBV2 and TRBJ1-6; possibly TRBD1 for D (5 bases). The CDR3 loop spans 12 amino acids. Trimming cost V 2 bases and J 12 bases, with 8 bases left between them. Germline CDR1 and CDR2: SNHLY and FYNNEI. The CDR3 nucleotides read TGTGCCAGCAGTGAACAGGGCCAACCCCTCCACTTT. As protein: CASSEQGQPLHF.

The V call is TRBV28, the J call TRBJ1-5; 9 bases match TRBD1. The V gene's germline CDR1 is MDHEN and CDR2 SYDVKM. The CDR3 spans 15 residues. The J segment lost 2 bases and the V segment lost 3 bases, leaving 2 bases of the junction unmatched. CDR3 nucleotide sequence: TGTGCCAGCAGTTTCCGGGACAGGGGCAATCAGCCCCAGCATTTT. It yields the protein CASSFRDRGNQPQHF.

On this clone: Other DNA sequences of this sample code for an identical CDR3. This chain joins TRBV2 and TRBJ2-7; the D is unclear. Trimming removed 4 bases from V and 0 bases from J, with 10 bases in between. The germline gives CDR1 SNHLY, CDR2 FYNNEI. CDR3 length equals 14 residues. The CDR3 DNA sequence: TGTGCCAGCAGTGCCGACCGGAGCTCCTACGAGCAGTACTTC. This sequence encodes CASSADRSSYEQYF.